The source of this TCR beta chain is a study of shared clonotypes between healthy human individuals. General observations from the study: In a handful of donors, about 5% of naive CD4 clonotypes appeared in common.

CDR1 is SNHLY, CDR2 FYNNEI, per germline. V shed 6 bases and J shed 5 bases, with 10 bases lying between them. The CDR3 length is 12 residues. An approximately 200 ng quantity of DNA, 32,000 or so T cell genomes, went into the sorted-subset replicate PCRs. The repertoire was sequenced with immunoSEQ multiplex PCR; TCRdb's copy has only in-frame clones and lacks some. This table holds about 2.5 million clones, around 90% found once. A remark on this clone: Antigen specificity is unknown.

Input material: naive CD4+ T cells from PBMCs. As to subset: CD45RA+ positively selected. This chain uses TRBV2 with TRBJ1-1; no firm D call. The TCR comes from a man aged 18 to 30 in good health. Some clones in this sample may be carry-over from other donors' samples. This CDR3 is CASREDLTEAFF. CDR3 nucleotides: TGTGCCAGCAGGGAGGATCTGACTGAAGCTTTCTTT. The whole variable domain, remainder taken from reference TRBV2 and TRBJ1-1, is EPEVTQTPSHQVTQMGQEVILRCVPISNHLYFYWYRQILGQKVEFLVSFYNNEISEKSEIFDDQFSVERPDGSNFTLKIRSTKLEDSAMYFCASREDLTEAFFGQGTRLTVV.